Listed below are T cell receptor beta chains from one sample, sequenced in a study of control samples from healthy donors and cancer patients. Only in-frame clones appear in the TCRdb table, and some are missing; sequencing was by immunoSEQ multiplex PCR. This sample has about 77,000 clones, with over 80% found just once. The specimen was blood. The receptors come from a woman aged 55 to 70 in good health. Each CDR3 is given with its conserved first and last residue. Fields, in order: J gene, V gene, clone size, D gene, CDR3 DNA, CDR3 protein. The D gene is left open where the match is weak. A clone size is listed for some rows: how often the clone was seen (once, few, many), or a class if it is expanded.

>TRBJ1-1|TRBV27|NA|NA
TGTGCCAGCAGTTTAGGGTTTAGCACTGAAGCTTTCTTT
CASSLGFSTEAFF
>TRBJ2-7|TRBV6-1|NA|NA
TGTGCCAGCAGTGAAGGCTACGAGCAGTACTTC
CASSEGYEQYF
>TRBJ2-2|TRBV10-3|NA|TRBD2
TGTGCCATCCGTCCTCCTAGCGGCGGGGAGCTGTTTTTT
CAIRPPSGGELFF
>TRBJ1-1|TRBV7-2|NA|NA
TGTGCCAGCAGCAGGGTGGCTGAAGCTTTCTTT
CASSRVAEAFF
>TRBJ2-3|TRBV5-1|NA|TRBD2
TGCGCCAGCAGCTTGAGGAGTACTAGCGGGAGCTCAGATACGCAGTATTTT
CASSLRSTSGSSDTQYF
>TRBJ1-2|TRBV7-9|NA|NA
TGTGCCAGCAGCTTAGCATCGGGGGATGGCTACACCTTC
CASSLASGDGYTF
>TRBJ1-4|TRBV5-1|NA|NA
TGCGCCAGCAGCCCCGATTCATACGAAAAACTGTTTTTT
CASSPDSYEKLFF
>TRBJ1-2|TRBV6-5|NA|NA
TGTGCCAGCACATGGGAATCGAACATGAGCTACACCTTC
CASTWESNMSYTF
>TRBJ1-6|TRBV3-1/TRBV3-2|NA|NA
TGTGCCAGCAGCCAAGATAGTGGGACAAGAGTTAATTCACCCCTCCACTTT
CASSQDSGTRVNSPLHF
>TRBJ2-3|TRBV6-2/TRBV6-3|once|NA
TGTGCCAGCAGTTACTCGGGACCTGGGGGGCAGTATTTT
CASSYSGPGGQYF
>TRBJ1-3|TRBV30|NA|NA
TGTGCCTGGAGTGTAGGAGGATCCCGCTCTGGAAACACCATATATTTT
CAWSVGGSRSGNTIYF
>TRBJ1-2|TRBV5-4|NA|NA
TGTGCCAGCAGCTTGGATTCCAGGTCTTCCGGCTACACCTTC
CASSLDSRSSGYTF
>TRBJ2-6|TRBV5-4|NA|TRBD1
TGTGCCAGCAGCACCGGGACAGGGAACCCTGGGGCCAACGTCCTGACTTTC
CASSTGTGNPGANVLTF
>TRBJ1-1|TRBV14|NA|TRBD1
TGTGCCAGCAGCTTACAGGGGGGCACTGAAGCTTTCTTT
CASSLQGGTEAFF
>TRBJ1-4|TRBV7-6|NA|NA
TGTGCCAGCAGCTTAGGCGTGAGGGGGGCGGAAAAACTGTTTTTT
CASSLGVRGAEKLFF
>TRBJ2-7|TRBV19|NA|TRBD2
TGTGCCAGTAGTATGACCGGGACCAGCGGGAGTGTGTACGAGCAGTACTTC
CASSMTGTSGSVYEQYF
>TRBJ1-2|TRBV2|NA|NA
TGTGCCAGCAGTGAATTGAGCTATGGCTACACCTTC
CASSELSYGYTF
>TRBJ1-1|TRBV5-1|NA|NA
TGCGCCAGCAGCTTGCTGCGGAAGGTCCTCACTGAAGCTTTCTTT
CASSLLRKVLTEAFF
>TRBJ2-7|TRBV9|NA|NA
TGTGCCAGCAGCCCGTCGGGCACCACCTCCTACGAGCAGTACTTC
CASSPSGTTSYEQYF
>TRBJ1-1|TRBV29-1|NA|NA
TGCAGCGGTCGGGAGTCAGGAAGGCGCACTGAAGCTTTCTTT
CSGRESGRRTEAFF
>TRBJ2-3|TRBV3-1/TRBV3-2|NA|TRBD2
TGTGCCAGCAGTAGCGGGATGGTCACAGATACGCAGTATTTT
CASSSGMVTDTQYF
>TRBJ2-1|TRBV3-1/TRBV3-2|NA|TRBD2
TGTGCCAGCAGCCGGGGGAGCGGGGGCTCCTACAATGAGCAGTTCTTC
CASSRGSGGSYNEQFF
>TRBJ1-1|TRBV24-1|NA|NA
TGTGCCACCAGTGATTTGCGGGGGAAGGACACTGAAGCTTTCTTT
CATSDLRGKDTEAFF
>TRBJ1-4|TRBV4-3|NA|NA
TGCGCCAGCAGCCAAGATCGGGATCGGGGGTCGGATTTAATTGAAAAACTGTTTTTT
CASSQDRDRGSDLIEKLFF
>TRBJ2-7|TRBV19|NA|NA
TGTGCCAGTAGTGCCGGACAGTACGAGCAGTACTTC
CASSAGQYEQYF
>TRBJ2-7|TRBV21-1|NA|NA
TGTGCCAGCAGCAATTGGGGGTGGGAGTCCTACGAGCAGTACTTC
CASSNWGWESYEQYF
>TRBJ2-1|TRBV9|NA|NA
TGTGCCAGCAGCCCTCGTGGACAGAGTAAGAATGAGCAGTTCTTC
CASSPRGQSKNEQFF
>TRBJ1-3|TRBV30|NA|NA
TGTGCCTGGAGCAACGGAAACACCATATATTTT
CAWSNGNTIYF
>TRBJ2-7|TRBV5-1|once|NA
TGCGCCAGCAGCCGGGACCCCGTCTACGAGCAGTACTTC
CASSRDPVYEQYF
>TRBJ1-5|TRBV30|NA|TRBD1
TGTGCCTGGAGTGTTCGGACAGGCCAGCCCCAGCATTTT
CAWSVRTGQPQHF
>TRBJ2-7|TRBV28|NA|NA
TGTGCCAGCAGTTTACCTGCCTACGAGCAGTACTTC
CASSLPAYEQYF
>TRBJ2-2|TRBV7-3|NA|NA
TGTGCCAGCAGCTTAACGCTGGGTGGCACCGGGGAGCTGTTTTTT
CASSLTLGGTGELFF
>TRBJ1-1|TRBV5-1|NA|TRBD1
TGCGCCAGCAGCCCGACAGGGGGCACGAACACTGAAGCTTTCTTT
CASSPTGGTNTEAFF
>TRBJ2-1|TRBV30|once|NA
TGTGCCTGGAGTGGAGTCGGGAGTTACAATGAGCAGTTCTTC
CAWSGVGSYNEQFF